The T cell receptor beta chain described here comes from a study of cytomegalovirus exposure and HLA in healthy donors (dated by TCRdb to between 2016 and 2019). With respect to the entire study: An earlier analysis of 587 of the donors reported roughly 300 Gb of sequence data and some 100 million unique TCR beta sequences from approximately 180 million T cells. An early release that covered more than 550 HLA-typed donors contained approximately 300 gigabases of sequencing data and 70 million to 100 million unique TCR sequences. Among the roughly 390 genotyped donors, approximately 81% belonged to the genetic ancestry cluster associated with self-reported Caucasian donors. The aim of the study was to test whether cataloging public T cell receptors could identify signatures of past pathogen exposure. Using immunosequencing, the study profiled T cell repertoires from around 680 subjects and related those repertoires to cytomegalovirus serostatus. A separate validation cohort of some 130 different subjects was used in addition to the approximately 700-subject first cohort. To predict cytomegalovirus infection status, the study combined high-throughput TCR immunosequencing, statistical association of individual TCRs with disease status, and machine learning. A later analysis re-analyzed previously published TCR beta repertoires from about 600 donors and added high-resolution HLA genotyping to study TCR occurrence patterns. The later analysis used no new phenotypic data to find candidate immune exposures, relying instead on TCR beta sequences and their occurrence across donors. An earlier analysis of roughly 580 of the donors used high-throughput TCR beta sequencing to judge whether each TCR beta V gene segment behaved as functional or pseudogenic. Alongside the repertoire data, information on donor age, sex, ethnicity and CMV serostatus was compiled. In a later genetic analysis, genome-wide SNP genotypes for 398 of the 666 donors were used, and that subset was treated as a discovery cohort. Every repertoire in the discovery cohort had been generated on one and the same sequencing platform. Class I and class II HLA loci were covered by the typing at four-digit resolution. The number of typed donors differed by locus: about 629-630 for A, B, C, DRB1 and DQB1; some 500 for DQA1; 606 for DPA1; and roughly 470 for DPB1. Because of strong linkage in the cohort, a few DR-DQ haplotypes were treated as single units for association and clustering. On average, around 230,000 unique TCR beta nucleotide sequences were sequenced per donor among 350 to 400 genotyped donors of the cohort, with about 17% of those sequences being non-productive. The investigation overall reported the following: A further reported finding was that TCR beta sequences accurately predicted the HLA-A and HLA-B alleles for most subjects in the first cohort. Correlated functional status among segregating V segments might reflect linkage disequilibrium, but an unknown experimental factor could not be ruled out. Roughly uniform sequencing depth across donors was assumed in presence/absence analyses, although this assumption may not hold. The study gave a list of more than 150 TCR beta chains associated with cytomegalovirus. A cluster of highly shared sequence variants was judged likely to be a technical artifact of the sequencing pipeline. In a later analysis, several top co-occurrence clusters were reported to appear linked to parvovirus B19, influenza, CMV and Epstein-Barr virus. In a later analysis, HLA-associated TCR beta chains were found to be more clonally expanded and to have lower generation probabilities than equally common non-associated chains. The classifier was reported to diagnose cytomegalovirus status with high specificity and sensitivity in both the original and validation cohorts. Only TCR beta chains were sequenced in this cohort, and the absence of alpha or paired-chain data limited detectable features. Because counts were too low, seventeen rarely observed V segments, including chromosome 9 orphons, were excluded from the earlier analysis of 587 of the donors. In a later analysis, the rate of TCR association differed among HLA loci, with DRB1 alleles having the most associated TCRs and HLA-C alleles having the fewest. It was suggested by the authors that the approach could potentially be generalized to other disease states and immunological phenotypes. A few of the identified cytomegalovirus-associated TCR beta chains were confirmed in vitro to be specific for cytomegalovirus antigens. V-gene and J-gene trimming of TCR beta chains was associated with a missense DCLRE1C variant in a later genetic analysis, and the association was replicated in an independent cohort. CMV serostatus was the only immune exposure information available for the cohort. At a false discovery rate of 0.05, a later analysis linked about 17,000 TCR beta sequences to specific HLA alleles. Assigning TCR associations to individual alleles was difficult when HLA alleles, especially DR and DQ, strongly co-occurred. Because HLA typing was missing for some donors at each locus, association tests included only the typed subset. Most CMV-associated TCR beta chains appeared to be HLA-restricted in a later analysis, and the HLA associations seemed to be driven largely by CMV exposure. While some public TCRs were present in many individuals, most TCR sequences turned up only very rarely across donors. In a later genetic analysis, fewer N-insertions in productive TCRs were reported among donors in an Asian-associated ancestry cluster than the roughly 700-donor mean. In an earlier analysis of 587 of the donors, most TCR beta V segments appeared in productive rearrangements about 90% or about 30% of the time, broadly matching IMGT annotations. The 87-base-pair reads could not distinguish some IMGT-functional V segments, including TRBV6-2 and TRBV6-3, so those segments were excluded.

Libraries were built with the immunoSEQ multiplex PCR assay. The multiplex PCR relied on a mix of 60 forward primers for TCR Vbeta segments and 13 reverse primers for TCR Jbeta segments. The CDR3 region of rearranged TCR beta genes was amplified from genomic DNA by a multiplex PCR assay. On the Illumina HiSeq System, the amplified TCR beta libraries were sequenced as 87-base-pair reads. As for how the authors treated the data: A later analysis counted about 80 million unique TCR beta chains across the 550 to 800 repertoires, and 9 million to 14 million of these chains were shared by at least two donors. To remove PCR and sequencing errors, raw reads were error-corrected and collapsed into unique sequences using a nearest-neighbor algorithm that merged closely related sequences. Alignment of CDR3 sequences to IMGT reference sequences was used to assign V, D and J gene segments. For a sequence to be retained, at least a six-nucleotide match to both a V gene segment and a J gene segment was required. A rearrangement was called productive if the CDR3 had no stop codons and remained in frame with V and J, and every other rearrangement was called non-productive. CDR3 was defined according to IMGT convention as the region running from the second conserved V-encoded cysteine to the conserved J-encoded phenylalanine. The earlier analysis of 550 to 650 of the donors excluded any sequence lacking an unambiguous match to a single V gene segment. In an earlier analysis of approximately 590 of the donors, a V segment was called functional when productive rearrangements were above 56.7%, and segregating when the standard deviation between donors exceeded 5%. A statistical classification framework was developed to diagnose cytomegalovirus status using the catalog of TCR beta chain sequences. A later analysis assigned V and J genes by comparing TCR nucleotide sequences with IMGT/GENE-DB human TR gene sequences. Using the TCRdist pipeline, a later analysis assigned CDR3 sequences along with most-parsimonious VDJ recombination scenarios. In a later analysis, each TCR beta chain was defined by its CDR3 amino acid sequence together with its V-gene family, and reads lacking a unique V-gene family were excluded. As a way to deal with suspected cross-contamination and a sequencing artifact, a later analysis dropped approximately 590 nucleotide sequences that were highly shared and had low generation probability. In a later analysis, a clonal expansion index for each public chain was calculated from normalized within-repertoire ranks of inferred template counts. In a later analysis, generation probabilities were computed using a VDJ recombination model fitted to out-of-frame rearrangements, and the results were checked against IGoR. A later analysis scored TCR-TCR, TCR-HLA and TCR-CMV co-occurrence with hypergeometric tests, applying a repertoire-size bias correction to TCR pairs. In a later analysis, false discovery rates were estimated by permuting HLA or CMV assignments 20 times. In a later analysis, co-occurring TCRs were grouped using DBSCAN, with TCRdist sequence similarity added in when clustering inside HLA-allele-positive subsets. Co-occurrence clustering excluded repertoires with fewer than 30,000 or more than 120,000 public chains, plus five with anomalous nucleotide sharing. TCRdb took over this immuneACCESS table, retaining in-frame rearrangements with V and J assigned. Such tables are incomplete; in checked studies, under half of the missing clones stem from an unresolved V gene, and the remainder is unexplained. V, J and clone size derive from that table, while D and trimming were established from the DNA sequence. The sample table records around 130,000 clones; around 81% of these occur just once. 0.7% of the sample goes to the ten largest clones.

Including the terminal cysteine and phenylalanine, the CDR3 comprises 15 residues. The DNA shown is the 45-base CDR3, in frame from base 1. V loses 0 bases of germline sequence and J loses 0 bases, and the interval between the two ends is 8 bases. CDR1 and CDR2, per the germline V gene, are MNHEY and SVGAGI. The cohort was made up of under 800 healthy bone marrow donors. All cohort members were sampled while nominally healthy, although unrecorded immune exposures were likely present. The donor tested CMV seronegative, placing the donor among the roughly 350 seronegative members of the cohort. A peripheral blood sample was collected from each donor, and TCR beta sequencing was performed on peripheral blood mononuclear cells. Genomic DNA was extracted from the blood cell samples with the Qiagen DNeasy Blood Extraction Kit. Details on this clone: Its antigen is unknown. Base qualities are not at hand, and no much larger clone is one base apart.

The sample comprised PBMCs. The chain joins TRBV6-5 to TRBJ1-1; there is no confident call for the D gene. The TCR originated in a man between 18 and 35 years old in good health and CMV-seronegative. The sequenced DNA: TGTGCCAGCAGTTACTCGGAGTTCATGAACACTGAAGCTTTCTTT. It translates as CASSYSEFMNTEAFF.